This T cell receptor beta chain derives from a study of post-analysis software for immune sequencing data. General study results and limits: Compared with controls, patients showed significantly lower normalized Chao1 diversity. The study found TRBV5-6, TRBV5-1 and TRBV20-1 among four to six TRBV segments more frequent in patients than controls. Same-batch samples co-clustered strongly by F measure.

The CDR3 consists of 20 residues. V shed 4 bases and J shed 6 bases, with 31 bases lying between them. Germline assignment: CDR1 SEHNR and CDR2 FQNEAQ (reference sequence). About this clonotype itself: Its antigen is undetermined.

Unique molecular identifiers were present in the TCR beta cDNA libraries. Each CDR3 protein is one row after TCRdb ran MiXCR on the PCR reads. The sample carries around 400,000 distinct CDR3 sequences, around 37% recorded once. The chain combines TRBV7-9 with TRBJ1-5; TRBD1 is a possible D gene (6 bases). The sequenced sample was blood. This sequence was found in a girl between 10 and 17 years old with multiple sclerosis. CDR3 in DNA: TGTGCCAGCAGCTCCGGGGCGGTCGGGACACAACCAATATTCGGTCAGCCCCAGCATTTT. It codes for CASSSGAVGTQPIFGQPQHF.